Each of the 15 T cell receptor beta chains below was sequenced from the same sample in a study of cytomegalovirus exposure and HLA in healthy donors. The PCR made use of 60 Vbeta and 13 Jbeta primers. Sequenced by immunoSEQ multiplex PCR; TCRdb stores in-frame clones only, minus some. The data contain approximately 100,000 clones, around 10% of them singletons. The sequencing sample was made of PBMCs. The receptors come from a man in his forties or fifties in good health and CMV-seropositive.

This clone was seen more than once but under ten times. The rearrangement links TRBV5-1 to TRBJ1-3; weak D call: TRBD1 (5 bases). V lost 3 bases and J 0 bases, leaving 16 bases between the germline ends. The CDR3 length is 17 residues. The germline V gene encodes CDR1 SGHRS and CDR2 YFSETQ. In DNA, the CDR3 is TGCGCCAGCAGCTCGGAACCTGGACATCACTCTGGAAACACCATATATTTT. It codes for CASSSEPGHHSGNTIYF.

This clone has more than one count but fewer than ten. The genes are TRBV4-3 and TRBJ1-2; no clear D gene. V lost 1 base and J lost 3, with 12 bases in between. Germline V gene sequence: CDR1 LGHNA, CDR2 YSLEER. This CDR3 is built from 15 residues. The CDR3 sequence: CASSQGPRADYGYTF. CDR3 DNA: TGCGCCAGCAGCCAAGGGCCCCGTGCGGACTATGGCTACACCTTC.

The V call is TRBV19, the J call TRBJ2-7, with a tentative D call TRBD1 (6 bases). This CDR3 has 15 residues. Looked up from germline, CDR1 is LNHDA and CDR2 is SQIVND (reference sequence). Trimming removed 5 bases from V and 6 bases from J, with 20 bases in between. The CDR3 region has the DNA TGTGCCAGTAGTCCAAATCCCCACACAGGGTCCGAGCAGTACTTC. Its translation: CASSPNPHTGSEQYF.

The chain combines TRBV4-1 with TRBJ2-5; maybe TRBD2 (6 bases). The CDR3 runs to 16 residues. CDR1 and CDR2 from the germline V gene are MGHRA and YSYEKL. Between the trimmed V and J ends, which lost 1 base and 0 bases, there was a span of 12 bases. CDR3 region: CASSQVGRGYQETQYF. As DNA, the CDR3 is TGCGCCAGCAGCCAAGTAGGGCGGGGATACCAAGAGACCCAGTACTTC.

The genes are TRBV7-9 and TRBJ1-4; D uncertain. The germline V gene encodes CDR1 SEHNR and CDR2 FQNEAQ (reference sequence). The CDR3 contains 12 residues. V lost 6 bases, J lost 13 bases, and 15 bases lay in between. CDR3 loop: CASSWESLPLFF. CDR3 nucleotide sequence: TGTGCCAGCAGTTGGGAGTCTTTGCCACTGTTTTTT.

V is TRBV5-6 and J is TRBJ1-2; maybe TRBD1 (5 bases). The germline V gene has CDR1 SGHDT and CDR2 YYEEEE. The CDR3 is 11 amino acids. V was clipped by 3 bases and J by 7 bases, with 7 bases between them. The CDR3, as DNA: TGTGCCAGCAGCTCTAGGGGTGGCTACACCTTC. The encoded protein is CASSSRGGYTF.

The chain couples TRBV29-1 to TRBJ2-1, with TRBD1 matching over 8 bases. Germline V CDR1 and CDR2: SQVTM, ANQGSEA. The V and J ends lost 6 bases and 7 bases, in that order; junction bases with no gene match: 5. This CDR3 region has 12 residues. CDR3 residues: CSVNRGTNEQFF. CDR3 nucleotide sequence: TGCAGCGTGAACAGGGGGACGAATGAGCAGTTCTTC.

This clone was detected only a few times. The rearrangement joins TRBV27 to TRBJ2-7; 7 bases match TRBD2. Germline CDR1 is MNHEY and CDR2 is SMNVEV (reference sequence). The V segment lost 2 bases and the J segment 1 base; nucleotides outside the gene matches: 8. The CDR3 runs to 16 residues. The CDR3 loop is CASSLGPALASYEQYF. The CDR3 DNA reads as TGTGCCAGCAGTTTAGGCCCAGCACTAGCGTCCTACGAGCAGTACTTC.

As DNA, the CDR3 is TGTGCCAGCAGTCCTATAGGGACTAGTCCTAACACCGGGGAGCTGTTTTTT. As protein: CASSPIGTSPNTGELFF. The rearrangement uses TRBV28 and TRBJ2-2; 8 bases are a match to TRBD2. V shed 5 bases and J 2 bases; nucleotides not matched to a gene: 10. Germline CDR1 is MDHEN and CDR2 is SYDVKM. This CDR3 has 17 residues. Combining the CDR3 with reference TRBV28 and TRBJ2-2 gives the whole variable domain DVKVTQSSRYLVKRTGEKVFLECVQDMDHENMFWYRQDPGLGLRLIYFSYDVKMKEKGDIPEGYSVSREKKERFSLILESASTNQTSMYLCASSPIGTSPNTGELFFGEGSRLTVL.

The CDR3 nucleotides read TGTGCCAGCAGCTTAATGCGGAACACCATATATTTT. Translated, it gives CASSLMRNTIYF. The chain couples TRBV7-5 to TRBJ1-3. TRBV7-5 has pseudogene status. CDR3 length equals 12 residues.

This clone was picked up a small number of times. This chain uses TRBV6-5 with TRBJ2-1; the match to TRBD2 covers 8 bases. The CDR3 is 15 residues long. V shed 6 bases, J shed 2 bases, and the junction held 6 bases outside the gene matches. Germline V gene lookup returns CDR1 MNHEY and CDR2 SVGAGI. The CDR3 DNA sequence: TGTGCCAGCAGCCCGGGGCGGGGGGCCTACAATGAGCAGTTCTTC. As protein: CASSPGRGAYNEQFF.

This clone was counted between two and nine times. The CDR3 DNA reads as TGTGCCAGCAGCTTAGGCGGTTACGAGCAGTACTTC. Residues: CASSLGGYEQYF. V and J are TRBV13 and TRBJ2-7; D is unresolved. V lost 0 bases and J 4 bases, leaving 4 bases between the germline ends. The CDR3 sequence is 12 residues long. The germline V gene encodes CDR1 PRHDT and CDR2 FYEKMQ (reference sequence).

This clone was observed a few times. V is TRBV28 and J is TRBJ1-4; TRBD1 might be the D (6 bases). This CDR3 has 16 residues. Between the trimmed V and J ends, which lost 5 bases and 7 bases, there was a span of 20 bases. Germline CDR1 MDHEN, CDR2 SYDVKM. For the CDR3, the DNA is TGTGCCAGCAGTCCTCCCTTGGGGGGGCGGAGTGAAAAACTGTTTTTT. It is translated as CASSPPLGGRSEKLFF.

This clone was seen a few times. The chain has TRBV6-1 and TRBJ1-2; the match to TRBD1 covers 10 bases. Trimming at V came to 0 bases and at J to 6 bases, leaving 1 base not matched to a gene. Looked up from germline, CDR1 is MNHNS and CDR2 is SASEGT. CDR3 length equals 14 residues. The DNA of the CDR3 is TGTGCCAGCAGTGAAGCTGGGACAGGGGATGGCTACACCTTC. Its translation is CASSEAGTGDGYTF.

This rearrangement joins TRBV5-1 to TRBJ2-7; 8 bases map to TRBD1. CDR1 SGHRS and CDR2 YFSETQ come from the germline V gene. The CDR3 length is 15 residues. After removal of 0 bases from V and 2 bases from J, the junction contained 4 bases not matched to a gene. Written as DNA, the CDR3 is TGCGCCAGCAGCTTGGATGGGACAGGTCCCTACGAGCAGTACTTC. It codes for CASSLDGTGPYEQYF.